The clone carrying this TCR beta chain was counted ten times or more. No antigen is known for it. It was RNA transcripts that yielded the amplified TCR beta CDR3 regions. The study used the HTBI primer set for a first-round RT-PCR of the TCR CDR3. MiXCR, run by TCRdb on the multiplex PCR reads, gives a single entry per CDR3 protein. The repertoire holds fewer than 450,000 distinct CDR3 sequences, 17% seen once, with more than 30% in the top ten. The sample is drawn from a study of T cells in Graves' hyperthyroidism and ophthalmopathy. This CDR3 region has 15 residues. Germline assignment: CDR1 SGHAT and CDR2 FQNNGV. Trimming pared 5 bases from V and 4 bases from J, leaving 16 bases between. Whole-study findings and limits: The model's output predicted ophthalmopathy at a median of roughly 6.9 months prior to onset.

The rearrangement joins TRBV11-2 to TRBJ2-3; either TRBD1 or TRBD2 may supply D (5 bases each). Sequenced input: blood. The TCR was taken from a woman in her 30s with Graves' hyperthyroidism that later progressed to Graves' ophthalmopathy. The CDR3 protein is CASSLSPGRADTQYF. Here the CDR3 DNA reads TGTGCCAGCAGCCTTAGTCCGGGGCGCGCAGATACGCAGTATTTT.